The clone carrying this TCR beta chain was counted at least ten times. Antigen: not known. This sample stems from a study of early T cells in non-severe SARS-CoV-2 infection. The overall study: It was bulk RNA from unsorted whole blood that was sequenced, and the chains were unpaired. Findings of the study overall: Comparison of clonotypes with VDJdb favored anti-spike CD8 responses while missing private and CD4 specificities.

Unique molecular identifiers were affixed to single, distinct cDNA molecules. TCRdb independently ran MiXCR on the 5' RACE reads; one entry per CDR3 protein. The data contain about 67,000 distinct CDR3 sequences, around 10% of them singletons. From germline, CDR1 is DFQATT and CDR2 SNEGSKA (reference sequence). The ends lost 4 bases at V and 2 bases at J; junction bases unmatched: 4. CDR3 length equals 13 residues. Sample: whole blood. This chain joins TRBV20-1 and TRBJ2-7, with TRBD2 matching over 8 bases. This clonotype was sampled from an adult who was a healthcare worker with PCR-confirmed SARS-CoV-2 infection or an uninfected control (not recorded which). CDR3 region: CSAKQAGAYEQYF. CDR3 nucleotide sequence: TGCAGTGCTAAGCAAGCGGGGGCCTACGAGCAGTACTTC.